The clone carrying this T cell receptor (beta chain) came up many times. What it binds is unknown. The sample originates from a study of T cells after yellow fever vaccination. Whole-study results and caveats: Most clones from primary vaccination resurfaced after the booster (roughly 96% CD4, over 85% CD8). It was the secondary response that reached its peak faster, day 5 versus 15, but it was weaker. Clonotypes found in both CD4 and CD8 compartments made up a small share.

Template switching with 5'RACE generated the TCR cDNA and added a universal primer site and UMIs. TCRdb processed the 5' RACE reads anew with MiXCR; each CDR3 protein has one entry. Of a few hundred thousand distinct CDR3 sequences listed, roughly 8.7% are singletons. Germline assignment: CDR1 MGHRA and CDR2 YSYEKL. The ends lost 4 bases at V and 4 bases at J; junction bases unmatched: 9. The CDR3 length is 16 residues. The J gene is TRBJ2-3, the V gene TRBV4-1, with 9 bases identical to TRBD2. The clonotype was recovered from a young man who received the YFV17D yellow fever vaccine. The material was CD4+ T cells sorted from PBMCs, obtained 5 days after the yellow fever booster vaccination. The CDR3 DNA sequence: TGCGCCAGCAGCCCTTCCCCGGGACTAGCCCCAGATACGCAGTATTTT. Translation gives CASSPSPGLAPDTQYF.